This T cell receptor (beta chain) was captured in a study of blood T cell repertoires in COVID-19. Overall study: Some COVID-19 samples were acute and others convalescent; all came from the United States, Italy and Spain.

Original data processing: Estimates of nucleated cell counts were drawn from the amplification of reference gene primers. Clones were sequenced by immunoSEQ multiplex PCR, and TCRdb holds only the in-frame ones, with some missing. The V and J calls and clone size come from that table; D and trimming were worked out from the DNA. The table has approximately 170,000 clones, 70% to 85% seen once. CDR1 is MNHEY, CDR2 SVGAGI, per germline. This CDR3 comprises 14 residues. J was trimmed by 8 bases and V by 4 bases; bases with no gene match: 4. Input material: peripheral blood. This clonotype originated in a man aged 60 to 75 who had recovered from COVID-19. This chain joins TRBV6-5 and TRBJ2-1, with 11 positions matching TRBD1. The CDR3 DNA is TGTGCCAGCAGTTTTGGACAGGGGGCGCATGAGCAGTTCTTC. Its translation is CASSFGQGAHEQFF.